The text below deals with one T cell receptor (beta chain). Ten or more counts support this clone. It lacks a known antigen. No base-level quality is on record; no much larger clone is a single base apart. The sample comes from a study of PD-1 blockade in classical Hodgkin lymphoma (dated by TCRdb to between 2020 and 2021). Describing the broader study: Nivolumab dosing was 3 mg/kg intravenously every 2 weeks, continuing until either disease progression or unacceptable toxicity. A peripheral blood immune signature of response to PD-1 blockade in classical Hodgkin lymphoma was defined using TCR beta sequencing and CyTOF.

The label giving this sample's time point can be read as: cycle 1 day 1 (C1D1), immediately before nivolumab initiation. Every trial patient had relapsed following autologous stem cell transplantation, and prior brentuximab vedotin exposure was what differed among cohorts A, B and C. The trial cohort included 50 to 60 patients with relapsed/refractory classical Hodgkin lymphoma, and each patient had a best overall response of complete response, partial response or progressive disease. In the multi-cohort phase II CheckMate 205 trial, trial patients received single-agent nivolumab. Best overall response was determined by an independent review committee according to the 2007 International Working Group response criteria. Trial PBMCs were collected just before the start of nivolumab (C1D1) and during therapy at cycle 2 day 1 and cycle 4 day 1. After peripheral blood was drawn into 8 mL Vacutainer Cell Preparation Tubes, PBMCs were isolated by centrifugation and then cryopreserved.

Study-level results and caveats: Baseline TCR diversity was reported as lower in newly diagnosed patients than in healthy donors, and lower still in relapsed/refractory patients. CD4+ but not CD8+ TCR diversity rose significantly by C4D1 (p=0.0027 vs p=0.16), most apparent in complete responders (p=0.02). Trial patients with a complete response had baseline diversity similar to that of newly diagnosed patients, while partial responders and progressors had significantly lower diversity. The study covered only a single clinical trial cohort, and the causes of the repertoire differences, possibly disease activity or prior therapy, were still not defined. Diversity was lower in patients who began nivolumab less than 1 year after ASCT, so these patients were left out of later analyses to avoid confounding by immune reconstitution.

Genomic DNA was extracted with the Qiagen DNeasy kit from unsorted PBMCs and from negatively selected CD4+ and CD8+ fractions. TCR beta CDR3 regions were subjected to amplification by immunoSEQ multiplex PCR with primers that anneal to V and J segments. A synthetic immune receptor repertoire was used to minimize amplification bias, and any residual bias was removed computationally once sequencing was done. The authors processed their data as follows. Custom Python scripts were used to quantify repertoire diversity as the Shannon entropy index. Unsorted, CD4+ and CD8+ repertoires were examined separately, except in combined analyses, for which CD4+ and CD8+ sequences were merged in silico. Clonal expansion was defined as a frequency increase of at least 2-fold after treatment compared with C1D1, and clones undetected at baseline were assigned a pseudocount of 0.5. Singleton clones were defined as clones with 0 or 1 copy at C1D1, and non-singleton clones were defined as clones with 2 or more copies. By matching protein sequences in sorted samples from the same patient, clones expanded in unsorted samples were annotated as CD4+, CD8+ or unknown. Diversity changes from C1D1 to C4D1 were tested in paired samples using Wilcoxon tests. TCRdb re-hosts the immuneACCESS table, in-frame sequences only. Its copies lack some clones; in the studies checked, an unresolved V gene accounts for under half of them, and the cause for the rest is not known. V, J and clone size derive from that table, while D and trimming were established from the DNA sequence. This sample holds roughly 20,000 clones; approximately 74% were observed only once. About a fifth of the sample goes to the ten largest clones.

Including the terminal cysteine and phenylalanine, the CDR3 comprises 13 residues. Only the CDR3 portion is preserved as DNA: 39 bases, with reading frame beginning at the first base. The germline V gene (reference sequence) provides CDR1 GTSNPN and CDR2 SVGIG. Compared with germline, V lacks 5 bases and J lacks 6 bases; bases without a gene match: 4. This material consisted of peripheral blood mononuclear cells (PBMCs), taken at baseline. The rearranged chain carries TRBV30 and TRBJ2-1, and TRBD1 aligns with 10 junction nucleotides. The clonotype originates from a human donor with classical Hodgkin lymphoma. The CDR3 in this case is CAWGQGVSNEQFF. The nucleotide sequence is TGTGCCTGGGGACAGGGGGTAAGCAATGAGCAGTTCTTC.